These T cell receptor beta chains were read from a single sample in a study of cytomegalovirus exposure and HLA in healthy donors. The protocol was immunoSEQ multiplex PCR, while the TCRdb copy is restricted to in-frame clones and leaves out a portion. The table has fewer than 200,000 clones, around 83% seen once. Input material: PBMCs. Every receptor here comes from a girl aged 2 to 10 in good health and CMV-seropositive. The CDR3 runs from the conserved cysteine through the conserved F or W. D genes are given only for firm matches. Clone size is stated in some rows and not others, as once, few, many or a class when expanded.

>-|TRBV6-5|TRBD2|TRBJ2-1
CASSLAGAYNEQFF
TGTGCCAGCAGTTTGGCGGGAGCGTACAATGAGCAGTTCTTC
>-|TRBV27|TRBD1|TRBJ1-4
CASSPGQGINNEKLFF
TGTGCCAGCAGTCCGGGACAGGGAATAAATAATGAAAAACTGTTTTTT
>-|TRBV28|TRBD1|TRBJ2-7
CASRRQGATYEQYF
TGTGCCAGCAGGAGACAGGGGGCCACCTACGAGCAGTACTTC
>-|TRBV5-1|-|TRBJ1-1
CASSLGGLRNTEAFF
TGCGCCAGCAGCTTGGGGGGACTCAGGAACACTGAAGCTTTCTTT
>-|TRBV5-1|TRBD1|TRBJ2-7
CASSLQRDRDEQYF
TGCGCCAGCAGCTTACAGCGGGACAGGGACGAGCAGTACTTC
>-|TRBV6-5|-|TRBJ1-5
CASSKSEGGNQPQHF
TGTGCCAGCAGTAAAAGCGAGGGGGGCAATCAGCCCCAGCATTTT
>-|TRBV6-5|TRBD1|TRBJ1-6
CASSRQGNSPLHF
TGTGCCAGCAGCCGACAGGGGAATTCACCCCTCCACTTT
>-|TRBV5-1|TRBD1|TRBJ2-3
CASSFLTGLSTDTQYF
TGCGCCAGCAGCTTTTTGACAGGGTTAAGCACAGATACGCAGTATTTT
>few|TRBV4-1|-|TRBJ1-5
CASSQGTGSSNQPQHF
TGCGCCAGCAGCCAAGGAACAGGCTCAAGCAATCAGCCCCAGCATTTT
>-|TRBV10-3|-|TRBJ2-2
CAISPTGNTGELFF
TGTGCCATCAGTCCGACAGGGAACACCGGGGAGCTGTTTTTT
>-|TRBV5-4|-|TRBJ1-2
CASSLDRGVNYGYTF
TGTGCCAGCAGCTTAGACCGGGGGGTGAACTATGGCTACACCTTC